The 12 T cell receptor beta chains in this list originate from one sample, sequenced in a study of cytomegalovirus exposure and HLA in healthy donors. PCR was performed using 60 Vbeta and 13 Jbeta primers. TCRdb's copy holds only in-frame clones and misses some; the assay was immunoSEQ multiplex PCR. The table includes around 92,000 clones, around 84% detected once. What was sequenced was PBMCs. These TCRs come from a young man in good health and CMV-seronegative.

The rearrangement joins TRBV14 to TRBJ2-1; 7 bases fit TRBD2. With 4 bases clipped from V and 8 bases from J, the junction kept 8 bases outside the gene matches. CDR3 length equals 14 residues. The V gene's germline CDR1 is SGHDN and CDR2 FVKESK. The CDR3 DNA is TGTGCCAGCAGCCCCTCAGGACTAGAGGATGAGCAGTTCTTC. Encoded protein: CASSPSGLEDEQFF.

The chain has TRBV10-3 and TRBJ2-5; 8 nucleotides line up with TRBD1. Germline assignment: CDR1 ENHRY and CDR2 SYGVKD. The CDR3 consists of 15 residues. J was trimmed by 4 bases and V by 6 bases; bases with no gene match: 10. CDR3 amino acids: CAIRPGQGFIETQYF. The CDR3 nucleotides read TGTGCCATCAGACCCGGACAGGGTTTTATAGAGACCCAGTACTTC.

The V gene is TRBV7-6, the J gene TRBJ1-4, with a tentative D call TRBD1 (5 bases). Germline CDR1 reads SGHVS; CDR2 reads FNYEAQ. This CDR3 has 14 residues. Trimming stripped 5 bases from V and 6 bases from J, with 13 bases between. CDR3 sequence (DNA): TGTGCCAGCAGCGCCTGGGGAGGGGATGAAAAACTGTTTTTT. This codes for CASSAWGGDEKLFF.

This chain's CDR3 is CASSPTGNTEAFF. For the CDR3, the DNA is TGTGCCAGCTCACCGACAGGGAACACTGAAGCTTTCTTT. V gene TRBV18 combines with J gene TRBJ1-1; a weak D match, TRBD1 (6 bases). Germline CDR1 reads KGHSH; CDR2 reads LQKENI. There are 13 residues in the CDR3. The V end was cut by 3 bases, the J end by 1 base, with 6 bases between.

This chain uses TRBV5-1 with TRBJ2-3, with 7 bases aligning to TRBD1. The trim removed 4 bases at V and 3 bases at J, leaving 8 bases unmatched. Germline V gene data show CDR1 as SGHRS and CDR2 as YFSETQ. This CDR3 comprises 15 residues. Written as DNA, the CDR3 is TGCGCCAGCAGCCCCTCGGGACAGACAACAGATACGCAGTATTTT. Translating gives CASSPSGQTTDTQYF.

This clone was counted once. This sequence joins TRBV5-4 and TRBJ2-1; 15 bases line up with TRBD2. Germline V gene data show CDR1 as SGHNT and CDR2 as YYREEE (reference sequence). The CDR3 is 17 amino acids. V lost 3 bases and J lost 7; bases outside the gene matches: 8. CDR3 residues: CASSSKGLAGGSNEQFF. CDR3 nucleotide sequence: TGTGCCAGCAGCTCGAAGGGACTAGCGGGGGGCTCTAATGAGCAGTTCTTC.

This chain links TRBV30 with TRBJ1-2; D gene uncertain. Trimming stripped 3 bases from V and 4 bases from J, with 15 bases between. Germline lookup yields CDR1 GTSNPN and CDR2 SVGIG (reference sequence). The CDR3 covers 14 residues. The CDR3 DNA is TGTGCCTGGAGCAGTTCGGACGGGATCTATGGCTACACCTTC. Translating it yields CAWSSSDGIYGYTF.

V usage is TRBV18 and J usage is TRBJ2-7, with 15 bases identical to TRBD2. After removal of 3 bases from V and 5 bases from J, the junction contained 5 bases not matched to a gene. The CDR3 covers 16 residues. Germline CDR1 and CDR2: KGHSH and LQKENI. The CDR3 region is CASSPGLAGGPHEQYF. CDR3 sequence (DNA): TGTGCCAGCTCACCCGGACTAGCGGGGGGGCCTCACGAGCAGTACTTC.

This clone has just one count. The chain uses TRBV11-2 and TRBJ2-2, with 9 bases identical to TRBD1. V lost 2 bases to trimming and J lost 7 bases; unmatched junction nucleotides: 14. The CDR3 has 18 residues. Germline CDR1 and CDR2: SGHAT and FQNNGV. DNA of the CDR3: TGTGCCAGCAGCTTAAGCGGCATGACAGGGGGGTTTGGCGGGGAGCTGTTTTTT. The encoded protein is CASSLSGMTGGFGGELFF.

This clone appeared a single time. CDR3 sequence reads: CSVLRDRGSTEAFF. CDR3 sequence (DNA): TGCAGCGTTCTCCGGGACAGGGGGTCGACTGAAGCTTTCTTT. The rearrangement links TRBV29-1 to TRBJ1-1, with 11 bases identical to TRBD1. CDR1 SQVTM and CDR2 ANQGSEA come from the germline V gene. This CDR3 is 14 amino acids long. V lost 5 bases to trimming and J lost 5 bases; unmatched junction nucleotides: 7.

The rearrangement uses TRBV6-5 and TRBJ1-6; D is possibly TRBD1 (6 bases). V was pared by 2 bases and J by 5 bases, with 13 bases between. The CDR3 length is 16 residues. The germline V gene encodes CDR1 MNHEY and CDR2 SVGAGI. This CDR3 is CASSYDRNFHNSPLHF. The DNA for the CDR3 is TGTGCCAGCAGTTACGACAGGAACTTCCATAATTCACCCCTCCACTTT.

As DNA, the CDR3 is TGCGCCAGCAGCTTTGGACTAGCGGGCGGGGAGCTGTTTTTT. Its protein product is CASSFGLAGGELFF. V is TRBV5-1 and J is TRBJ2-2; 11 bases fit TRBD2. Germline CDR1 reads SGHRS; CDR2 reads YFSETQ. After removal of 2 bases from V and 7 bases from J, the junction contained 1 base not matched to a gene. The CDR3 length is 14 residues. Combining the CDR3 with reference TRBV5-1 and TRBJ2-2 gives the whole variable domain KAGVTQTPRYLIKTRGQQVTLSCSPISGHRSVSWYQQTPGQGLQFLFEYFSETQRNKGNFPGRFSGRQFSNSRSEMNVSTLELGDSALYLCASSFGLAGGELFFGEGSRLTVL.